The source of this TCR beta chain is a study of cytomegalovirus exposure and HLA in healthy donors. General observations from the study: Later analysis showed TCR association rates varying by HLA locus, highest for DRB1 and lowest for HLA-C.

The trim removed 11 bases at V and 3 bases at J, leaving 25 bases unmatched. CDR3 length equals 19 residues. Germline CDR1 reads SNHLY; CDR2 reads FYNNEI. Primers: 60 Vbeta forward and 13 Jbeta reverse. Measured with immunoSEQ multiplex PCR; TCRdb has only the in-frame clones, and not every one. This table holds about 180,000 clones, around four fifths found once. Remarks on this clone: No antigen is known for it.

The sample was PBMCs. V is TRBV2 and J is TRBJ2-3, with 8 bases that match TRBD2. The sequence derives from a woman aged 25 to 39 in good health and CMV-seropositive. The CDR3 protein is CAPQGPMTGGPRGTDTQYF. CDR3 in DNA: TGTGCCCCACAGGGTCCCATGACGGGAGGGCCGAGGGGGACAGATACGCAGTATTTT.